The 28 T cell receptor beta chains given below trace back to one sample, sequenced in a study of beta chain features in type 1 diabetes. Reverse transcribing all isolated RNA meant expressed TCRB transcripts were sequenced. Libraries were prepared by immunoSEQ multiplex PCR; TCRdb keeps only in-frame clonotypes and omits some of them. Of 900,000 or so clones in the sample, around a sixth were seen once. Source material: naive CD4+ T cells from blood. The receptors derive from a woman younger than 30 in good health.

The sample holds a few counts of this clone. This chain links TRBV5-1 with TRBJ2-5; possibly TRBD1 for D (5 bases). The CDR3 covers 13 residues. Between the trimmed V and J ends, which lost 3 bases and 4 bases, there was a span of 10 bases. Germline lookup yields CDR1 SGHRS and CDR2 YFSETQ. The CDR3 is CASSSGRSETQYF. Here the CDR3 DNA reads TGCGCCAGCAGCTCAGGGCGTTCAGAGACCCAGTACTTC. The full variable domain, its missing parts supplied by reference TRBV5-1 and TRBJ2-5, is KAGVTQTPRYLIKTRGQQVTLSCSPISGHRSVSWYQQTPGQGLQFLFEYFSETQRNKGNFPGRFSGRQFSNSRSEMNVSTLELGDSALYLCASSSGRSETQYFGPGTRLLVL.

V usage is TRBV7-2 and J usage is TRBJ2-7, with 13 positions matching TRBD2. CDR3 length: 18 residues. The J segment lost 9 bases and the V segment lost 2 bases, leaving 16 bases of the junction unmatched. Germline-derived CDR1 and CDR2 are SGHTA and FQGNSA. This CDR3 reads CASSLRTIGTSGKDGQYF. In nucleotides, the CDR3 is TGTGCCAGCAGCTTACGGACAATCGGGACTAGCGGGAAGGACGGGCAGTACTTC.

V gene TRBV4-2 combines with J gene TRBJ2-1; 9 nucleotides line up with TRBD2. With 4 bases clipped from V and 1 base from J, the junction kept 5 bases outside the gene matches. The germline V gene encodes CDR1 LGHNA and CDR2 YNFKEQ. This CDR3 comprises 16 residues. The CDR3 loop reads CASSRKREVSYNEQFF. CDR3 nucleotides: TGTGCCAGCAGCCGCAAGCGGGAGGTATCCTACAATGAGCAGTTCTTC.

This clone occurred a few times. CDR3 region: CASSPGESGANVLTF. The DNA for the CDR3 is TGTGCCAGTAGTCCAGGGGAATCTGGGGCCAACGTCCTGACTTTC. V is TRBV19 and J is TRBJ2-6; TRBD1 is a possible D gene (6 bases). The CDR3 has 15 residues. Germline CDR1 reads LNHDA; CDR2 reads SQIVND (reference sequence). With 5 bases removed from V and 1 base from J, the gap between germline ends came to 9 bases.

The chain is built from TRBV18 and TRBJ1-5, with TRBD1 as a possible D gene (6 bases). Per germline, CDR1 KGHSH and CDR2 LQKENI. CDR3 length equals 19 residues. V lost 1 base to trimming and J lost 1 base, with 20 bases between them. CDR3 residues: CASSPLPRGAPTSNQPQHF. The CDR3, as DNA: TGTGCCAGCTCACCACTTCCGAGGGGGGCACCTACGAGCAATCAGCCCCAGCATTTT.

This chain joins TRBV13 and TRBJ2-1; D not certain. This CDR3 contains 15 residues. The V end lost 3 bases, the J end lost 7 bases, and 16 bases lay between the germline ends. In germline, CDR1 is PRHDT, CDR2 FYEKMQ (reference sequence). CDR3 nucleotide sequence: TGTGCCAGCAGCTTTCCGGCTGTCCCCGGGAATGAGCAGTTCTTC. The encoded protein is CASSFPAVPGNEQFF.

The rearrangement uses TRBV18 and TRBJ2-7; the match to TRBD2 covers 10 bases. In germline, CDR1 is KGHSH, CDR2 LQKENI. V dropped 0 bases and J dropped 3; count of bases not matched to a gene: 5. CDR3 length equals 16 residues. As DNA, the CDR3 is TGTGCCAGCTCACCACCCAGCGGGAGGGCTATCTACGAGCAGTACTTC. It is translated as CASSPPSGRAIYEQYF.

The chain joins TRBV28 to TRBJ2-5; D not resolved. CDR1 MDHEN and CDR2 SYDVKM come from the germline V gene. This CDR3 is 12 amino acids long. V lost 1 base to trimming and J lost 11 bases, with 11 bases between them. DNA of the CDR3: TGTGCCAGCAGTTTATCCCAGCCCCGACAGTACTTC. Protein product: CASSLSQPRQYF.

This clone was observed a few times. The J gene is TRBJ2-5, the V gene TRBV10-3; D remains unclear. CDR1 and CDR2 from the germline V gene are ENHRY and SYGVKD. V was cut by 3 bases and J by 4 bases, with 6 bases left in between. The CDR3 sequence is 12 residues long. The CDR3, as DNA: TGTGCCATCAGTGATATAGGAGAGACCCAGTACTTC. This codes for CAISDIGETQYF.

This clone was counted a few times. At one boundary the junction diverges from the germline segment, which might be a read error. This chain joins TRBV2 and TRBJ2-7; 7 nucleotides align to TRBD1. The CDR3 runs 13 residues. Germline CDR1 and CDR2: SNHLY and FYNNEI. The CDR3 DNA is TGTGCGAGCAGGGACAGTGGTATCTACGAGCAGTACTTC. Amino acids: CASRDSGIYEQYF.

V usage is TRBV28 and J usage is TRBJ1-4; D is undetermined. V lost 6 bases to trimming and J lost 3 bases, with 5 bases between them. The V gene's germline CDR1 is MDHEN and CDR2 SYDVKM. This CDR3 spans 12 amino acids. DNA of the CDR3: TGTGCCAGCAGGGCTTCTAATGAAAAACTGTTTTTT. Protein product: CASRASNEKLFF.

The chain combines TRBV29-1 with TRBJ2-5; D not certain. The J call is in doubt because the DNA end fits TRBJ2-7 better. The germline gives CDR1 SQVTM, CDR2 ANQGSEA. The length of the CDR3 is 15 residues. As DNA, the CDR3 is TGCAGCGTTGCCGCGGCGGCCGCGAGCTCCTACGAGCAGTACTTC. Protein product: CSVAAAAASSYEQYF.

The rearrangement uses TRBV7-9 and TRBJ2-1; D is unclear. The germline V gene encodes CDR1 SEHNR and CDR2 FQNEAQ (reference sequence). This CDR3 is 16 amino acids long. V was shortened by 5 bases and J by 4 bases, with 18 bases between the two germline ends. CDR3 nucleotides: TGTGCCAGCAGCACCTGGACGAACATCCTTTACAATGAGCAGTTCTTC. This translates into CASSTWTNILYNEQFF.

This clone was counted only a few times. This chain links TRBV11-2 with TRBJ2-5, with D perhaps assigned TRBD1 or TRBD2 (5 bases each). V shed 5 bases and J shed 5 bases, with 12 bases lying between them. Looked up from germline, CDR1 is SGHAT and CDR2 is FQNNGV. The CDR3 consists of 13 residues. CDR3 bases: TGTGCCAGCAGCCCGAGACAGCGGGAGACCCAGTACTTC. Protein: CASSPRQRETQYF.

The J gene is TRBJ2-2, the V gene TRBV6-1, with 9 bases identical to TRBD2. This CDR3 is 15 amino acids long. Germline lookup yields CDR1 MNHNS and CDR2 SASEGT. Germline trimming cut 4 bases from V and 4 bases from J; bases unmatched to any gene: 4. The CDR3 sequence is CASSVSGRSTGELFF. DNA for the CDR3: TGTGCCAGCAGTGTGAGCGGGAGGAGCACCGGGGAGCTGTTTTTT.

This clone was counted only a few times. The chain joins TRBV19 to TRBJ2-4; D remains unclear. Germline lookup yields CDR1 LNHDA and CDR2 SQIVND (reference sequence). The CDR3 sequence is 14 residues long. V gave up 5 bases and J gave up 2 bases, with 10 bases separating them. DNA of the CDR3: TGTGCCAGTAGTCTTCTGGATCCCAAAAACATTCAGTACTTC. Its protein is CASSLLDPKNIQYF.

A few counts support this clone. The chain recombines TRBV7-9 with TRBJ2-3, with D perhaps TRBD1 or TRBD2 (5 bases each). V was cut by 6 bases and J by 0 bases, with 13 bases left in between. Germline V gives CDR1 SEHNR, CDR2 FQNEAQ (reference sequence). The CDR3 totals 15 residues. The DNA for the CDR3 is TGTGCCAGCAGTGCCGGGACGGCAAGCACAGATACGCAGTATTTT. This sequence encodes CASSAGTASTDTQYF.

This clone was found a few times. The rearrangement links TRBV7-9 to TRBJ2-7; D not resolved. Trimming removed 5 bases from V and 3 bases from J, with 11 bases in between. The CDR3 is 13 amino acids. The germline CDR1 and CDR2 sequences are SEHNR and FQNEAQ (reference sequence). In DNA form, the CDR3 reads TGTGCCAGCAGCCCCAGGATCATCTACGAGCAGTACTTC. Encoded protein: CASSPRIIYEQYF.

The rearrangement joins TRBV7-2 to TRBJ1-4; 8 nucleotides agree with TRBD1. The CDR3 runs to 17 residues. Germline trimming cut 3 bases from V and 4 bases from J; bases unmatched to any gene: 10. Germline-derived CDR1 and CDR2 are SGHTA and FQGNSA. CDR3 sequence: CASSFGGGQGINEKLFF. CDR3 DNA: TGTGCCAGCAGCTTCGGTGGCGGACAGGGCATTAATGAAAAACTGTTTTTT.

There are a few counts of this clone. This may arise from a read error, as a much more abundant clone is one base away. CDR3: CASRQYNEQFF. DNA for the CDR3: TGTGCCAGCAGGCAATACAATGAGCAGTTCTTC. This chain connects TRBV2 to TRBJ2-1; D gene ambiguous. The V end lost 6 bases, the J end lost 4 bases, and 4 bases lay between the germline ends. The CDR3 is 11 residues long. Germline CDR1 SNHLY, CDR2 FYNNEI. The entire variable domain, with the rest obtained from reference TRBV2 and TRBJ2-1, is as follows: EPEVTQTPSHQVTQMGQEVILRCVPISNHLYFYWYRQILGQKVEFLVSFYNNEISEKSEIFDDQFSVERPDGSNFTLKIRSTKLEDSAMYFCASRQYNEQFFGPGTRLTVL.

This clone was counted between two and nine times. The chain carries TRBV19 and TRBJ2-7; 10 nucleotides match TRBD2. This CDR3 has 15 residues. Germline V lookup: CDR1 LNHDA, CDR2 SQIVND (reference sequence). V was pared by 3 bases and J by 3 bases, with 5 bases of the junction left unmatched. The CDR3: CASSIVASGSYEQYF. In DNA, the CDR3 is TGTGCCAGTAGTATCGTGGCTAGCGGGAGCTACGAGCAGTACTTC.

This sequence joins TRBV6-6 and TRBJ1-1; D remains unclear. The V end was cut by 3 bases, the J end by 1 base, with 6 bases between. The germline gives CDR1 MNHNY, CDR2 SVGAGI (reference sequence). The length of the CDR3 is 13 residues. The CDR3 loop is CASSYGENTEAFF. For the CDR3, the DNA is TGTGCCAGCAGTTATGGGGAGAACACTGAAGCTTTCTTT.

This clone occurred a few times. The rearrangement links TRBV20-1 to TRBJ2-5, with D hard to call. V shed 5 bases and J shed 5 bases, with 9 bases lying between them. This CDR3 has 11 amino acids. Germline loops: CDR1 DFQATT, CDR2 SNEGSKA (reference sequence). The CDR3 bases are TGCAGTGCTTTAGATCTCGAGACCCAGTACTTC. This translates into CSALDLETQYF.

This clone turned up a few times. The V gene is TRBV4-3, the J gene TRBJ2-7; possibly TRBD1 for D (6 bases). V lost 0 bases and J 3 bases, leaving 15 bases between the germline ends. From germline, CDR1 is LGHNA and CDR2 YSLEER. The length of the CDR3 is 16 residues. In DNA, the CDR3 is TGCGCCAGCAGCCAAGATCAGGGGCAGGGTGGCTACGAGCAGTACTTC. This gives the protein CASSQDQGQGGYEQYF.

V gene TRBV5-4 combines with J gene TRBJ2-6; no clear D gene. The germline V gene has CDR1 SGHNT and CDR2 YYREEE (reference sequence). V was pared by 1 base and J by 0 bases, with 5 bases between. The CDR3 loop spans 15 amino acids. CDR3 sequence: CASSLTVSGANVLTF. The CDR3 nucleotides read TGTGCCAGCAGCTTGACAGTCTCTGGGGCCAACGTCCTGACTTTC.

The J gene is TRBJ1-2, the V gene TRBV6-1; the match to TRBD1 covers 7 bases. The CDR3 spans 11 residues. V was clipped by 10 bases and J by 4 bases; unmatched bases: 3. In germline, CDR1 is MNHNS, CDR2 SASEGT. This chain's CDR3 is CATGTAYGYTF. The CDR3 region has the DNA TGTGCCACAGGGACAGCCTATGGCTACACCTTC.

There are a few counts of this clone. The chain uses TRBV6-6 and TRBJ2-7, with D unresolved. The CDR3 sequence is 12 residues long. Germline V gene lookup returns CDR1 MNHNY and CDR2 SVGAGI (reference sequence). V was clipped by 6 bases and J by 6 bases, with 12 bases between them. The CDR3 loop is CASSLTLSEQYF. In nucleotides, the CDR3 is TGTGCCAGCAGCCTCACCCTCTCCGAGCAGTACTTC.

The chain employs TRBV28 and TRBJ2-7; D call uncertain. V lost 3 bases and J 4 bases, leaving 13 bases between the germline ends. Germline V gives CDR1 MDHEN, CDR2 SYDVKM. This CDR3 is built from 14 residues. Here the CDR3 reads CASSLIGGGYEQYF. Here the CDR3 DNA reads TGTGCCAGCAGTTTGATAGGTGGCGGATACGAGCAGTACTTC.